One sample yielded the 23 T cell receptor beta chains listed below, sequenced in a study of blood T cell repertoires in COVID-19. Method: immunoSEQ multiplex PCR; TCRdb's copy keeps in-frame clones and lacks some. This sample has 50,000 to 65,000 clones, with about 90% found just once. The sequenced sample was peripheral blood. Receptors originate from a man between 60 and 70 years old with acute or convalescent COVID-19.

This rearrangement joins TRBV15 to TRBJ1-2; D remains unclear. This CDR3 has 15 amino acids. Germline lookup yields CDR1 LNHNV and CDR2 YYDKDF (reference sequence). V was clipped by 0 bases and J by 2 bases, with 10 bases between them. DNA for the CDR3: TGTGCCACCAGCAGAGATTACTCTGTGAACTATGGCTACACCTTC. Its protein is CATSRDYSVNYGYTF.

The genes are TRBV28 and TRBJ2-3; a weak D match, TRBD2 (6 bases). CDR1 MDHEN and CDR2 SYDVKM come from the germline V gene. The CDR3 runs 18 residues. V was clipped by 8 bases and J by 3 bases, with 27 bases between them. The CDR3 here is CASPHPRGRISVTDTQYF. In DNA form, the CDR3 reads TGTGCCAGCCCTCATCCCCGGGGGAGGATCAGTGTGACAGATACGCAGTATTTT.

The chain employs TRBV5-1 and TRBJ2-1; 7 positions agree with TRBD2. Germline loops: CDR1 SGHRS, CDR2 YFSETQ. V gave up 3 bases and J gave up 0 bases; unmatched junction bases: 12. The CDR3 has 18 amino acids. The CDR3 is CASSSGGQAGYSYNEQFF. The DNA for the CDR3 is TGCGCCAGCAGCTCGGGGGGTCAAGCGGGATACTCCTACAATGAGCAGTTCTTC.

The rearrangement joins TRBV19 to TRBJ2-2; TRBD2 agrees at 7 bases. With 4 bases clipped from V and 4 bases from J, the junction kept 12 bases outside the gene matches. Germline lookup yields CDR1 LNHDA and CDR2 SQIVND (reference sequence). The CDR3 has 17 amino acids. The CDR3 is CASSNGEGRRITGELFF. CDR3 coding DNA: TGTGCCAGTAGTAACGGGGAGGGACGTAGGATCACCGGGGAGCTGTTTTTT.

V gene TRBV5-3 combines with J gene TRBJ2-3; tentatively, D is TRBD1 (6 bases). TRBV5-3 falls under the ORF class, with uncertain function. V was pared by 5 bases and J by 2 bases, with 12 bases between. The CDR3 contains 14 residues. The CDR3 nucleotides are TGTGCCAGAAGAAGAGACAGGTTCACAGATACGCAGTATTTT. Amino acids: CARRRDRFTDTQYF.

V and J are TRBV7-9 and TRBJ1-4; 9 bases line up with TRBD1. The CDR3 is made up of 14 amino acids. With V trimmed by 6 bases and J by 6 bases, 5 bases remained unmatched. Germline assignment: CDR1 SEHNR and CDR2 FQNEAQ (reference sequence). The CDR3 nucleotides are TGTGCCAGCAGTGTGAGGACAGGGGATGAAAAACTGTTTTTT. This sequence encodes CASSVRTGDEKLFF.

This chain joins TRBV28 and TRBJ2-7, with D perhaps TRBD1 (5 bases). The germline gives CDR1 MDHEN, CDR2 SYDVKM. V was trimmed by 2 bases and J by 6 bases, leaving 14 bases between them. This CDR3 comprises 14 residues. CDR3 loop: CASSLVAGSSEQYF. The CDR3 DNA sequence: TGTGCCAGCAGTTTAGTCGCAGGGTCAAGCGAGCAGTACTTC.

CDR3 in DNA: TGCGCCAGCAGCTTGGGTACTAGCGGGAGGGCCGCGCGTACAGATACGCAGTATTTT. Protein: CASSLGTSGRAARTDTQYF. The chain carries TRBV5-1 and TRBJ2-3; 13 bases match TRBD2. V lost 0 bases to trimming and J lost 3 bases; unmatched junction nucleotides: 10. The length of the CDR3 is 19 residues. Germline CDR1 reads SGHRS; CDR2 reads YFSETQ.

The chain uses TRBV11-2 and TRBJ1-6; D gene uncertain. CDR1 and CDR2 from the germline V gene are SGHAT and FQNNGV. The CDR3 totals 16 residues. Trimming cost V 5 bases and J 6 bases, with 17 bases left between them. The CDR3 sequence: CASSRALVGVNSPLHF. The CDR3 DNA reads TGTGCCAGCAGCCGGGCTTTAGTGGGAGTTAATTCACCCCTCCACTTT.

The V and J genes are TRBV9 and TRBJ2-1, with 8 bases aligning to TRBD1. The trim removed 0 bases at V and 4 bases at J, leaving 3 bases unmatched. CDR1 and CDR2 from the germline V gene are SGDLS and YYNGEE. CDR3 length: 15 residues. The chain's CDR3 is CASSVGQGAYNEQFF. The DNA of the CDR3 is TGTGCCAGCAGCGTAGGCCAGGGGGCTTACAATGAGCAGTTCTTC. The full variable domain, its missing parts supplied by reference TRBV9 and TRBJ2-1, is DSGVTQTPKHLITATGQRVTLRCSPRSGDLSVYWYQQSLDQGLQFLIQYYNGEERAKGNILERFSAQQFPDLHSELNLSSLELGDSALYFCASSVGQGAYNEQFFGPGTRLTVL.

This clone occurred a few times. The chain employs TRBV10-1 and TRBJ2-7, with TRBD2 identical over 7 bases. The CDR3 loop spans 13 amino acids. CDR1 and CDR2 from the germline V gene are WNHNN and SYGVQD (reference sequence). Germline trimming cut 10 bases from V and 1 base from J; bases unmatched to any gene: 7. The CDR3 sequence: CAIGEGASYEQYF. Here the CDR3 DNA reads TGCGCCATCGGGGAGGGTGCATCCTACGAGCAGTACTTC.

The chain recombines TRBV19 with TRBJ2-2; D may be TRBD1 (5 bases). The V end was cut by 7 bases, the J end by 1 base, with 10 bases between. The CDR3 is 14 amino acids. Germline lookup yields CDR1 LNHDA and CDR2 SQIVND (reference sequence). CDR3 sequence (DNA): TGTGCCAGTAACCAGGGCGGGAACACCGGGGAGCTGTTTTTT. Translating it yields CASNQGGNTGELFF.

The V gene is TRBV7-9, the J gene TRBJ1-2; 8 bases match TRBD1. Per the germline V gene, CDR1 is SEHNR and CDR2 is FQNEAQ (reference sequence). CDR3 length: 15 residues. V was pared by 4 bases and J by 2 bases, with 6 bases of the junction left unmatched. For the CDR3, the DNA is TGTGCCAGCAGCTCCTCGGACAGGGTAAACTATGGCTACACCTTC. This gives the protein CASSSSDRVNYGYTF.

Regarding this clone: At one end, the junction sequence differs from germline, possibly due to a read error. The V gene is TRBV24-1, the J gene TRBJ2-5, with 9 bases identical to TRBD2. The CDR3 has 15 residues. Germline loops: CDR1 KGHDR, CDR2 SFDVKD. The CDR3 is CAPGGAGGDQETQYF. The CDR3 DNA reads TGCGCCCCCGGGGGGGCGGGGGGGGATCAGGAGACCCAGTACTTC.

This chain uses TRBV5-1 with TRBJ1-2; tentatively, D is TRBD1 (6 bases). Between the trimmed V and J ends, which lost 3 bases and 0 bases, there was a span of 12 bases. CDR3 length equals 15 residues. Germline V gene lookup returns CDR1 SGHRS and CDR2 YFSETQ. CDR3 residues: CASSSVGQPNYGYTF. In DNA form, the CDR3 reads TGCGCCAGCAGCTCTGTCGGACAGCCTAACTATGGCTACACCTTC.

The chain combines TRBV20-1 with TRBJ2-7, with a possible D match to TRBD1 (5 bases). Germline-derived CDR1 and CDR2 are DFQATT and SNEGSKA (reference sequence). Trimming took 3 bases from V and 3 from J, leaving 12 bases between them. This CDR3 spans 13 amino acids. CDR3 coding DNA: TGCAGTGCTAGTGATGATCAGGGCTACGAGCAGTACTTC. Translation: CSASDDQGYEQYF.

This chain connects TRBV18 to TRBJ1-6; D unclear. The CDR3 has 17 residues. V was shortened by 0 bases and J by 2 bases, with 11 bases between the two germline ends. CDR1 is KGHSH, CDR2 LQKENI, per germline. The CDR3 loop reads CASSPPPKAAYNSPLHF. Written as DNA, the CDR3 is TGTGCCAGCTCACCACCGCCGAAGGCGGCCTATAATTCACCCCTCCACTTT.

The chain is built from TRBV27 and TRBJ2-7; 7 bases map to TRBD1. Unmatched junction bases numbered 15, after V lost 5 bases and J lost 2 bases. The germline V gene encodes CDR1 MNHEY and CDR2 SMNVEV (reference sequence). This CDR3 has 17 residues. DNA of the CDR3: TGTGCCAGCAGTCACCACCTTACAGGGGATAATCCCTACGAGCAGTACTTC. It yields the protein CASSHHLTGDNPYEQYF.

V is TRBV6-1 and J is TRBJ2-2; TRBD2 matches at 7 bases. Germline values: CDR1 MNHNS, CDR2 SASEGT. CDR3 size: 15 residues. The trim removed 2 bases at V and 5 bases at J, leaving 5 bases unmatched. CDR3 nucleotide sequence: TGTGCCAGCAGTGAACGCGGGAGAGGAACCGGGGAGCTGTTTTTT. Encoded protein: CASSERGRGTGELFF.

This chain links TRBV5-1 with TRBJ2-2, with D possibly being TRBD1 (6 bases). V lost 1 base, J lost 4 bases, and 11 bases lay in between. The CDR3 has 15 residues. Germline CDR1 is SGHRS and CDR2 is YFSETQ. The CDR3 loop is CASSLNREGTGELFF. CDR3 DNA sequence: TGCGCCAGCAGCTTGAACAGGGAAGGCACCGGGGAGCTGTTTTTT.

This clone was observed once. The chain recombines TRBV19 with TRBJ2-2, with 14 bases aligning to TRBD2. Unmatched junction bases numbered 6, after V lost 11 bases and J lost 7 bases. CDR3 length: 14 residues. Germline CDR1 reads LNHDA; CDR2 reads SQIVND (reference sequence). CDR3 amino acids: CAGGTSGSSGELFF. The CDR3 DNA follows: TGTGCCGGGGGGACTAGCGGGAGTAGCGGGGAGCTGTTTTTT.

The J gene is TRBJ1-5, the V gene TRBV30, with D perhaps matching TRBD1 (6 bases). Germline values: CDR1 GTSNPN, CDR2 SVGIG (reference sequence). The V end lost 3 bases, the J end lost 8 bases, and 14 bases lay between the germline ends. This CDR3 is 13 amino acids long. CDR3 DNA: TGTGCCTGGAGCAACAGGGAGGGGAAGCCCCAGCATTTT. This encodes CAWSNREGKPQHF.

The chain joins TRBV5-1 to TRBJ2-3; the D gene is possibly TRBD2 (6 bases). CDR1 is SGHRS and CDR2 is YFSETQ in the germline V gene. The CDR3 runs 18 residues. Trimming removed 5 bases from V and 4 bases from J, with 26 bases in between. CDR3 coding DNA: TGCGCCAGCAGTTCCCAACCGACTGAGGGCCGGGGGTCAGATACGCAGTATTTT. It translates to CASSSQPTEGRGSDTQYF.